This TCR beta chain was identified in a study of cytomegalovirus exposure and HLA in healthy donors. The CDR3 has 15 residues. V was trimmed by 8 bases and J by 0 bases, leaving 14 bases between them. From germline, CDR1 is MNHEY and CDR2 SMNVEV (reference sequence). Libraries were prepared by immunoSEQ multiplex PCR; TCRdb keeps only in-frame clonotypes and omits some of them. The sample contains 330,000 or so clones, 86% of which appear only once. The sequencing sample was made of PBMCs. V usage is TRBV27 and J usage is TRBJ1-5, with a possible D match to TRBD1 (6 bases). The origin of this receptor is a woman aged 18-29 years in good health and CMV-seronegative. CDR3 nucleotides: TGTGCCAGCGGGGGCGGCCCCTTTAGCAATCAGCCCCAGCATTTT. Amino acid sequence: CASGGGPFSNQPQHF.